The source of this T cell receptor beta chain is a study of T-cell reconstitution after alpha-beta-depleted transplantation in children. CDR1 and CDR2 from the germline V gene are DFQATT and SNEGSKA (reference sequence). V was cut by 5 bases and J by 2 bases, with 13 bases left in between. The CDR3 totals 13 residues. Unique molecular identifiers featured in how the TCRbeta library was prepared. MiXCR, run by TCRdb on the PCR reads, gives a single entry per CDR3 protein. The data show almost 600,000 distinct CDR3 sequences, with 27% seen just once and 30% to 45% held by the top ten. This clonotype was obtained from a boy in the first two years of life with Wiskott-Aldrich syndrome, due to receive a stem cell transplant. This material consisted of PBMCs, taken before TCRalphabeta/CD19-depleted stem cell transplant. The V gene is TRBV20-1, the J gene TRBJ2-7; the D call may be TRBD1 or TRBD2 (5 bases each). CDR3 sequence (DNA): TGCAGTGCTCGCTGGACGGGACCCTACGAGCAGTACTTC. It translates to CSARWTGPYEQYF.